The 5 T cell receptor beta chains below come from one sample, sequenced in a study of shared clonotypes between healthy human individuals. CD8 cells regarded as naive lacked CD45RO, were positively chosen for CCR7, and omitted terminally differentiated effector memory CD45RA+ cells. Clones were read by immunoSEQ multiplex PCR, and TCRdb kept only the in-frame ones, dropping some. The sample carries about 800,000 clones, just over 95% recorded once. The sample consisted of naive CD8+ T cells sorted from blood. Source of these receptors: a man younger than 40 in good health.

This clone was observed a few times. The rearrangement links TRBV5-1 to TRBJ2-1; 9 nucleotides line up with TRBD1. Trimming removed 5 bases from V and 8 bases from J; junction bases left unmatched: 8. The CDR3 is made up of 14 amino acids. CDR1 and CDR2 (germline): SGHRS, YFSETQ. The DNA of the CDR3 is TGCGCCAGCAGTTTTAGGACAGGGGAGTATGAGCAGTTCTTC. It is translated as CASSFRTGEYEQFF.

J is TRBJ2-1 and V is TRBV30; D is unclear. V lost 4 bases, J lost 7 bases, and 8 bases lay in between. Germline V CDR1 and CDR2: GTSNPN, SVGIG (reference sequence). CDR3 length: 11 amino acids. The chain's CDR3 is CAWTSTNEQFF. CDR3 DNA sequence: TGTGCCTGGACGAGTACAAATGAGCAGTTCTTC.

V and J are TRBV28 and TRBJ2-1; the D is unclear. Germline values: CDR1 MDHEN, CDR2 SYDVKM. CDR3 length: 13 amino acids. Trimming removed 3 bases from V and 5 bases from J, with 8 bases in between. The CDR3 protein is CASSFFSHNEQFF. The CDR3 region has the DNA TGTGCCAGCAGTTTCTTTTCTCACAATGAGCAGTTCTTC. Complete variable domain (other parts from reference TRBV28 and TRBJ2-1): DVKVTQSSRYLVKRTGEKVFLECVQDMDHENMFWYRQDPGLGLRLIYFSYDVKMKEKGDIPEGYSVSREKKERFSLILESASTNQTSMYLCASSFFSHNEQFFGPGTRLTVL.

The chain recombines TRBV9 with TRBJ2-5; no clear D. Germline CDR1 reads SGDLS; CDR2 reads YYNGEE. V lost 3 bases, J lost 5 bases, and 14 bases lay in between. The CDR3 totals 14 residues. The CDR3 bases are TGTGCCAGCAGCGAGGGTTGGGGAAGGGAGACCCAGTACTTC. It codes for CASSEGWGRETQYF.

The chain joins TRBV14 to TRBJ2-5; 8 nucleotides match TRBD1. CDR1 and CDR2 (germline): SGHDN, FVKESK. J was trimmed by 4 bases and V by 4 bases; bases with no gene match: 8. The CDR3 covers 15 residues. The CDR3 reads CASSLTRTGIETQYF. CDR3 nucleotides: TGTGCCAGCAGCCTAACAAGGACAGGGATAGAGACCCAGTACTTC.